This TCR beta chain was found in a study of T cell responses to AZD1222 COVID-19 vaccine. Study-wide context: Second doses that came at about 4 or about 12 weeks were put together.

Repertoires were generated with immunoSEQ multiplex PCR, while TCRdb's copy carries only in-frame clones and drops some. The sample carries 100,000 to 150,000 clones, 88% recorded once. The CDR3 is made up of 14 amino acids. V was clipped by 6 bases and J by 3 bases, with 11 bases between them. CDR1 is MNHEY, CDR2 SVGEGT, per germline. General study points: Recipients of two AZD1222 doses showed rising Spike-specific TCR breadth and depth.

As to this clone: Its antigen remains unidentified.

This sample comprised peripheral blood, obtained on day 0 of AZD1222 vaccination. The chain combines TRBV6-2 or TRBV6-3 with TRBJ2-2, with D hard to call. The origin of this receptor is an adult in good health. CDR3 amino acids: CASSRPLDTGELFF. In DNA form, the CDR3 reads TGTGCCAGCAGCCGCCCCCTGGACACCGGGGAGCTGTTTTTT.